A single TCR beta chain is shown here with its context. The antigen is not known. This record comes from a study of graft-versus-host responses after intestinal transplantation. Data came from immunoSEQ multiplex PCR; TCRdb stores just in-frame clones and leaves some out. The data show about 99,000 clones, approximately 84% seen once. Trimming removed 0 bases at V and 2 bases at J, with 8 bases between. The CDR3 totals 15 residues. Germline V gene lookup returns CDR1 SGHTA and CDR2 FQGNSA. Sequenced here: unstimulated CD4+ T cells sorted from spleen or lymph node cells, sampled before intestinal transplant. The chain combines TRBV7-2 with TRBJ1-5; no reliable D call. This clonotype was sampled from a human donor who received an intestinal transplant. CDR3 in DNA: TGTGCCAGCAGCTTAGCGTATAGGGGCAATCAGCCCCAGCATTTT. Translating gives CASSLAYRGNQPQHF.